This T cell receptor beta chain was profiled in a study of B cell selection in AIRE deficiency. The sorted conventional CD4 T cells were gated as CD4+CD127+. The CDR3 runs to 16 residues. V gave up 5 bases and J gave up 6 bases; unmatched junction bases: 8. Germline V gene data show CDR1 as SEHNR and CDR2 as FQNEAQ (reference sequence). Using immunoSEQ multiplex PCR, the repertoire was profiled, and TCRdb retains in-frame clones only, with some absent. Altogether some 19,000 clones are present, 95% to 98% being singletons, with the ten largest covering around 0.33%. The source of this sequence is a human donor with AIRE deficiency. V is TRBV7-9 and J is TRBJ2-3; 13 bases agree with TRBD2. The sample consisted of conventional CD4+ T cells sorted from PBMCs. The CDR3 sequence is CASSTGLAGMRDTQYF. CDR3 bases: TGTGCCAGCAGCACGGGACTAGCGGGGATGAGGGATACGCAGTATTTT.